This TCR beta chain was recovered during a study of blood T cells in healthy people across ages. This clonotype was seen ten or more times. Its antigen is currently unknown. A second PCR of roughly 6 to 12 cycles used a sample-barcoded 5' primer and a J-beta primer mix. TCRdb used MiXCR to reprocess the 5' RACE reads, holding one entry per CDR3 protein. The table shows about 770,000 distinct CDR3 sequences, with around 43% occurring only once. Broader study findings: It was held that the diversity estimates obtained from one million T cells were underestimates.

V lost 5 bases, J lost 0 bases, and 10 bases lay in between. CDR3 length equals 15 residues. The sample providers were healthy Caucasian people from Russia, aged about 6 to 95. The chain combines TRBV12-3 or TRBV12-4 with TRBJ1-4, with D unresolved. This sequence was found in a man in his 60s in good health. Sequenced material: blood. Written as DNA, the CDR3 is TGTGCCAGCAGTACCCGGTCGGCAACTAATGAAAAACTGTTTTTT. This codes for CASSTRSATNEKLFF.